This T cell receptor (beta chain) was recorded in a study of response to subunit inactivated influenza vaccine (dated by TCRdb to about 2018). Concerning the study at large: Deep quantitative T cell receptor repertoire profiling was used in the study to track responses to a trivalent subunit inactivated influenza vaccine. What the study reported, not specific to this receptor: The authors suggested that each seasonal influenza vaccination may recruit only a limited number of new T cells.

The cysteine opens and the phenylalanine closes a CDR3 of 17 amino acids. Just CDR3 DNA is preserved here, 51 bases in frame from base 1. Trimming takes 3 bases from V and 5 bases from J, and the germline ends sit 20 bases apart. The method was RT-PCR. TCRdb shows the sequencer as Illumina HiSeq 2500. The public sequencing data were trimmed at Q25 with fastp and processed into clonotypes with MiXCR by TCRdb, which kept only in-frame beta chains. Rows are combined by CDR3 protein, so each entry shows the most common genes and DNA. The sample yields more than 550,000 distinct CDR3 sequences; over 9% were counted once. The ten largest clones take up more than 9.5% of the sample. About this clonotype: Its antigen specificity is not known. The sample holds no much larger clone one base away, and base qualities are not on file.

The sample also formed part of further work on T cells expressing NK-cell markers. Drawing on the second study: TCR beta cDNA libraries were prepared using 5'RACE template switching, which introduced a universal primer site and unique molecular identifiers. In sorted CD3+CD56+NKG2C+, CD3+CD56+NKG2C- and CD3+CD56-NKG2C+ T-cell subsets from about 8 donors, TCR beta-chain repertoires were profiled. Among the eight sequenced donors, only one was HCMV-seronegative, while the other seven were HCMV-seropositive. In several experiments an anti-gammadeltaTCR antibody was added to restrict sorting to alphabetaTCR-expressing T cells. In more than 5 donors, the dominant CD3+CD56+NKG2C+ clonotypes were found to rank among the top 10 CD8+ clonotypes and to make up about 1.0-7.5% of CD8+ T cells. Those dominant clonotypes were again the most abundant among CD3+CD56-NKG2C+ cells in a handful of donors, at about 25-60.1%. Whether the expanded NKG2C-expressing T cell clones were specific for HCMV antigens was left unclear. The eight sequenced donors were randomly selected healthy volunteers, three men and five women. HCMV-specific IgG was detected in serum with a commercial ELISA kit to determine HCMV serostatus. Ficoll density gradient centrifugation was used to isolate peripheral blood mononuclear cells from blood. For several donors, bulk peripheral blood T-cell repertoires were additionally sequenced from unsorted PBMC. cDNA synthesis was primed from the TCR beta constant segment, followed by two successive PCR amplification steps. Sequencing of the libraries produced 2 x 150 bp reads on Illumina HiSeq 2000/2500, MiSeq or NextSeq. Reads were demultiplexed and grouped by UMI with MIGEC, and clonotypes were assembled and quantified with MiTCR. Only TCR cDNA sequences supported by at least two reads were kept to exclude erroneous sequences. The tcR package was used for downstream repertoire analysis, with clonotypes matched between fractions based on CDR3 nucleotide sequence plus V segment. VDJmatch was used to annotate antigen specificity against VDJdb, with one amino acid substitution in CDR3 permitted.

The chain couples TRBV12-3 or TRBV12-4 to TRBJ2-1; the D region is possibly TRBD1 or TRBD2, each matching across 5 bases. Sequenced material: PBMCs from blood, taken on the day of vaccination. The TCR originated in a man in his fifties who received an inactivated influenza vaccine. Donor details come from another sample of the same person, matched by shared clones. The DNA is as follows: TGTGCCAGCAGTTTTATCATTTTGGGACCCCGAGACAATGAGCAGTTCTTC. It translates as CASSFIILGPRDNEQFF.